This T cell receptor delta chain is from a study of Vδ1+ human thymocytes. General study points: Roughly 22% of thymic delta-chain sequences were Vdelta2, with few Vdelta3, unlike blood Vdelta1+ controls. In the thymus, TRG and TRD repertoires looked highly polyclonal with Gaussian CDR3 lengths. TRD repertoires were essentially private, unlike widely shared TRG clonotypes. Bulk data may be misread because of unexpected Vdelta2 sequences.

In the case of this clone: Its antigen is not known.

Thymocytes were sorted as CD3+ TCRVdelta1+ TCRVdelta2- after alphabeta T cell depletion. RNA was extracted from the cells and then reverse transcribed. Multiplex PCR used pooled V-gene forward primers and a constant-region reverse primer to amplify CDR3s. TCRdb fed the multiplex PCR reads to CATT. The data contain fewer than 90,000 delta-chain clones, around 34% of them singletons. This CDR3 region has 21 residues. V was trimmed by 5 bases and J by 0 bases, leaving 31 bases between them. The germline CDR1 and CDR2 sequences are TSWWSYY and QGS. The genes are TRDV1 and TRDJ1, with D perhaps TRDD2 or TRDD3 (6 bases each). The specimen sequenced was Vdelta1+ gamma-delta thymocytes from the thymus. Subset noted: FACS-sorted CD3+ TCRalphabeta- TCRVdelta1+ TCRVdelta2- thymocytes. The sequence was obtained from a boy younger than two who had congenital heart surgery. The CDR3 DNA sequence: TGTGCTCTTGGGAAGAGACTTCCTTTTGACTTGACTGGGCTCTACACCGATAAACTCATCTTT. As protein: CALGKRLPFDLTGLYTDKLIF.